The 21 T cell receptor beta chains presented below share a single source sample, sequenced in a study of blood T cell repertoires in COVID-19. The assay was immunoSEQ multiplex PCR, and TCRdb's table has in-frame clones only and misses some. The sample contains tens of thousands of clones, roughly 80% of which appear only once. Sequencing was performed on peripheral blood. These receptors came from a human donor in a cohort sampled during active COVID-19.

The chain combines TRBV18 with TRBJ1-1; maybe TRBD1 (6 bases). V lost 2 bases, J lost 7 bases, and 11 bases lay in between. Germline lookup yields CDR1 KGHSH and CDR2 LQKENI. This CDR3 comprises 13 residues. The CDR3 is CASSPGPRGEAFF. The CDR3 DNA reads TGTGCCAGCTCACCAGGGCCCAGGGGTGAAGCTTTCTTT.

The chain recombines TRBV5-4 with TRBJ2-5, with D possibly matching TRBD2 (6 bases). Trimming removed 0 bases at V and 2 bases at J, with 14 bases between. CDR1 is SGHNT and CDR2 is YYREEE in the germline V gene (reference sequence). CDR3 length: 16 amino acids. The CDR3 spells CASSLAGRRVQETQYF. The CDR3 bases are TGTGCCAGCAGCTTGGCCGGCAGGAGGGTGCAAGAGACCCAGTACTTC.

The rearrangement joins TRBV7-9 to TRBJ1-3; unclear D gene. The CDR3 extends over 14 amino acids. With 3 bases removed from V and 0 bases from J, the gap between germline ends came to 6 bases. Germline V gene sequence: CDR1 SEHNR, CDR2 FQNEAQ (reference sequence). The CDR3 reads CASSFYPSGNTIYF. DNA of the CDR3: TGTGCCAGCAGCTTCTATCCCTCTGGAAACACCATATATTTT. The full variable domain, in which reference TRBV7-9 and TRBJ1-3 provide the parts outside the CDR3, is DTGVSQNPRHKITKRGQNVTFRCDPISEHNRLYWYRQTLGQGPEFLTYFQNEAQLEKSRLLSDRFSAERPKGSFSTLEIQRTEQGDSAMYLCASSFYPSGNTIYFGEGSWLTVV.

The V and J genes are TRBV19 and TRBJ2-3; maybe TRBD1 (6 bases). The V and J ends lost 7 bases and 4 bases respectively, with 18 bases between them. Germline CDR1 and CDR2: LNHDA and SQIVND (reference sequence). The CDR3 loop spans 15 amino acids. CDR3 loop: CASMGQGPFPDTQYF. The CDR3 coding sequence is TGTGCCAGTATGGGGCAGGGGCCTTTCCCAGATACGCAGTATTTT.

The V call is TRBV5-1, the J call TRBJ2-3; 8 bases fit TRBD1. Germline V gene lookup returns CDR1 SGHRS and CDR2 YFSETQ. The CDR3 has 16 amino acids. Trimming at V came to 6 bases and at J to 3 bases, leaving 12 bases not matched to a gene. CDR3 DNA: TGCGCCAGCATGATCCCGACAGGGGTCCTGACAGATACGCAGTATTTT. Translation gives CASMIPTGVLTDTQYF.

The chain couples TRBV10-2 to TRBJ1-1; tentatively, D is TRBD1 (6 bases). This CDR3 is 13 amino acids long. V lost 7 bases and J lost 7, with 16 bases in between. Germline values: CDR1 WSHSY, CDR2 SAAADI. DNA for the CDR3: TGCGCCAGCAAGAAGGGGGGAGGGGTTGAAGCTTTCTTT. The encoded protein is CASKKGGGVEAFF.

The chain employs TRBV6-2 or TRBV6-3 and TRBJ2-4, with D tentatively TRBD2 (6 bases). CDR1 is MNHEY, CDR2 SVGEGT, per germline. Trimming removed 4 bases from V and 0 bases from J, with 13 bases in between. This CDR3 spans 16 amino acids. The CDR3 nucleotides are TGTGCCAGCAGTTCGTTAGCGGACCTAGCCAAAAACATTCAGTACTTC. Amino acid sequence: CASSSLADLAKNIQYF.

The chain joins TRBV28 to TRBJ2-7; TRBD1 matches 7 bases. The germline V gene encodes CDR1 MDHEN and CDR2 SYDVKM. The CDR3 runs to 17 residues. Unmatched junction bases numbered 18, after V lost 4 bases and J lost 6 bases. CDR3 coding DNA: TGTGCCAGCAGTTCCGTACTTGCCCGGACAGGAACTATCGAGCAGTACTTC. It codes for CASSSVLARTGTIEQYF.

As concerns this clone: Distinct nucleotide sequences in the sample also encode this CDR3. The chain employs TRBV5-1 and TRBJ1-5; TRBD1 matches at 7 bases. Germline V gene lookup returns CDR1 SGHRS and CDR2 YFSETQ. CDR3 length: 13 amino acids. V trimming: 4 bases; J trimming: 5 bases; junction bases outside the gene matches: 3. CDR3 bases: TGCGCCAGCAGCACCGACAGGGATCAGCCCCAGCATTTT. This encodes CASSTDRDQPQHF. Full variable domain (missing parts from reference TRBV5-1 and TRBJ1-5): KAGVTQTPRYLIKTRGQQVTLSCSPISGHRSVSWYQQTPGQGLQFLFEYFSETQRNKGNFPGRFSGRQFSNSRSEMNVSTLELGDSALYLCASSTDRDQPQHFGDGTRLSIL.

The rearrangement links TRBV15 to TRBJ1-2; no clear D gene. Looked up from germline, CDR1 is LNHNV and CDR2 is YYDKDF (reference sequence). The CDR3 totals 15 residues. V lost 2 bases and J lost 2, with 12 bases in between. CDR3 residues: CATSRSSPVNYGYTF. DNA for the CDR3: TGTGCCACCAGCAGAAGCTCCCCTGTGAACTATGGCTACACCTTC.

This clone was counted between two and nine times. The chain combines TRBV27 with TRBJ1-2; TRBD1 agrees at 9 bases. The CDR3 runs 15 residues. CDR1 is MNHEY and CDR2 is SMNVEV in the germline V gene (reference sequence). V lost 5 bases, J lost 3 bases, and 7 bases stayed unmatched. In nucleotides, the CDR3 is TGTGCCAGCAGTCGACAGGGGGGAATGTACTATGGCTACACCTTC. Translating gives CASSRQGGMYYGYTF.

Here the CDR3 reads CASSWDRGLNEQYF. In DNA form, the CDR3 reads TGTGCCAGCAGCTGGGACAGGGGGCTCAACGAGCAGTACTTC. The gene calls are TRBV7-2 and TRBJ2-7, with 12 bases fitting TRBD1. The CDR3 has 14 amino acids. CDR1 is SGHTA and CDR2 is FQGNSA in the germline V gene. After removal of 4 bases from V and 5 bases from J, the junction contained 3 bases not matched to a gene.

The rearrangement links TRBV5-5 to TRBJ2-5; 9 bases are a match to TRBD1. This CDR3 contains 16 residues. Germline V gene sequence: CDR1 SGHKS, CDR2 YYEKEE (reference sequence). The J segment lost 4 bases and the V segment lost 3 bases, leaving 10 bases of the junction unmatched. The CDR3 DNA sequence: TGTGCCAGCAGCTCGAATACAGGGGGCGCTGCAGAGACCCAGTACTTC. Translation: CASSSNTGGAAETQYF.

The rearrangement uses TRBV28 and TRBJ2-7; no clear D gene. Per the germline V gene, CDR1 is MDHEN and CDR2 is SYDVKM. V lost 2 bases and J lost 0, with 20 bases in between. The CDR3 has 18 amino acids. CDR3 region: CASSLRLSLDQSSYEQYF. The DNA of the CDR3 is TGTGCCAGCAGTTTAAGACTCTCCCTAGATCAGAGCTCCTACGAGCAGTACTTC.

This clone was recorded once. The chain recombines TRBV19 with TRBJ1-1; 7 bases agree with TRBD1. Germline assignment: CDR1 LNHDA and CDR2 SQIVND (reference sequence). This CDR3 is built from 13 residues. Losses at the gene ends were 6 bases for V and 4 bases for J; bases not matched to a gene: 5. This chain's CDR3 is CASRDRVATEAFF. Written as DNA, the CDR3 is TGTGCCAGTAGAGACAGGGTCGCCACTGAAGCTTTCTTT. Based on the CDR3 plus reference TRBV19 and TRBJ1-1, the full variable domain is DGGITQSPKYLFRKEGQNVTLSCEQNLNHDAMYWYRQDPGQGLRLIYYSQIVNDFQKGDIAEGYSVSREKKESFPLTVTSAQKNPTAFYLCASRDRVATEAFFGQGTRLTVV.

This clone appeared a few times. The chain uses TRBV6-5 and TRBJ2-1; D gene ambiguous. CDR3 size: 12 residues. V lost 2 bases, J lost 10 bases, and 9 bases lay in between. Germline lookup yields CDR1 MNHEY and CDR2 SVGAGI. The CDR3: CASSYGSREQFF. CDR3 DNA: TGTGCCAGCAGTTACGGGTCGCGGGAGCAGTTCTTC.

This clone occurred a few times. The chain couples TRBV30 to TRBJ2-5, with D maybe TRBD2 (5 bases). There are 11 residues in the CDR3. CDR1 GTSNPN and CDR2 SVGIG come from the germline V gene (reference sequence). The CDR3: CARGSQETQYF. DNA for the CDR3: TGTGCTCGAGGGTCCCAAGAGACCCAGTACTTC.

The chain links TRBV28 to TRBJ2-7, with TRBD2 matching over 11 bases. V lost 10 bases and J lost 2; bases outside the gene matches: 7. Per the germline V gene, CDR1 is MDHEN and CDR2 is SYDVKM. The CDR3 has 14 amino acids. The CDR3 DNA reads TGTGCCACCAGCCTAGCGGGAGGTACCTACGAGCAGTACTTC. Its translation is CATSLAGGTYEQYF.

This sequence joins TRBV7-9 and TRBJ1-1; D may be TRBD1 (5 bases). The CDR3 runs to 15 residues. Germline CDR1 reads SEHNR; CDR2 reads FQNEAQ (reference sequence). V was clipped by 1 base and J by 0 bases, with 9 bases between them. Written as DNA, the CDR3 is TGTGCCAGCAGCTTAGTGCAGGGTATGAACACTGAAGCTTTCTTT. Protein: CASSLVQGMNTEAFF.

The chain employs TRBV5-4 and TRBJ2-7; 8 nucleotides agree with TRBD2. V lost 4 bases, J lost 2 bases, and 14 bases stayed unmatched. The V gene's germline CDR1 is SGHNT and CDR2 YYREEE (reference sequence). This CDR3 has 17 residues. CDR3 DNA: TGTGCCAGCAGCAAAGGGGTTAGCGGGACATACGCCTACGAGCAGTACTTC. Translation: CASSKGVSGTYAYEQYF. The variable domain in full, completed from reference TRBV5-4 and TRBJ2-7, reads ETGVTQSPTHLIKTRGQQVTLRCSSQSGHNTVSWYQQALGQGPQFIFQYYREEENGRGNFPPRFSGLQFPNYSSELNVNALELDDSALYLCASSKGVSGTYAYEQYFGPGTRLTVT.

This clone came up once. Compared with germline, one end of the junction differs, possibly owing to a read error. J is TRBJ2-6 and V is TRBV28; 12 bases are shared with TRBD2. CDR1 MDHEN and CDR2 SYDVKM come from the germline V gene. CDR3 length: 12 amino acids. The CDR3 region is CASSPGLAGPAF. The DNA for the CDR3 is TGTGCCAGCAGTCCAGGACTAGCGGGACCGGCTTTC.